A selection of T cell receptor beta chains follows, all from one sample in a study of post-analysis software for immune sequencing data. Via MiXCR, TCRdb re-called the PCR reads, giving one row per CDR3 protein. In the table there are hundreds of thousands of distinct CDR3 sequences, around 64% of which are singletons. The sequencing sample was made of blood. These receptors originate from a girl aged 2-10 years with multiple sclerosis. Both conserved end residues are part of each CDR3. D genes are given only for firm matches. Size is omitted from some rows. Given values are once, few, many or a class for expanded clones.

TRBD1 | TRBJ1-2 | NA | TRBV7-2 | CASSLSKPTGAHYTF | TGTGCCAGCAGCTTATCAAAACCTACAGGGGCCCACTACACCTTC
NA | TRBJ1-5 | NA | TRBV4-1 | CASSQVALGGQPQHF | TGCGCCAGCAGCCAAGTCGCACTCGGGGGTCAGCCCCAGCATTTT
TRBD2 | TRBJ2-5 | NA | TRBV27 | CASSSRLAGGETQYF | TGTGCCAGCAGTTCAAGACTAGCGGGGGGAGAGACCCAGTACTTC
TRBD2 | TRBJ2-7 | NA | TRBV5-1 | CASSPTREVYEQYF | TGCGCCAGCAGTCCTACCCGGGAGGTCTACGAGCAGTACTTC
TRBD2 | TRBJ2-1 | once | TRBV4-2 | CASSQDELAGGPNEQFF | TGTGCCAGCAGCCAGGACGAACTAGCGGGGGGGCCCAATGAGCAGTTCTTC
NA | TRBJ1-2 | NA | TRBV5-1 | CASSLAETDFYGYTF | TGCGCCAGCAGCTTGGCCGAGACCGACTTCTATGGCTACACCTTC
NA | TRBJ2-6 | NA | TRBV9 | CASSVQGGSGANVLTF | TGTGCCAGCAGCGTACAGGGTGGCTCTGGGGCCAACGTCCTGACTTTC
TRBD1 | TRBJ2-1 | once | TRBV6-1 | CASSGTAARGQGMWSYNKQFF | TGTGCCAGCAGCGGTACGGCCGCCAGAGGACAGGGGATGTGGTCCTACAATAAGCAGTTCTTC
TRBD1 | TRBJ2-6 | NA | TRBV7-9 | CASSSPETGIPGANVLTF | TGTGCCAGCAGCTCCCCCGAGACAGGGATCCCTGGGGCCAACGTCCTGACTTTC
NA | TRBJ1-2 | few | TRBV10-3 | CAISILDSNYGYTF | TGTGCCATCAGTATTTTGGACAGTAACTATGGCTACACCTTC
NA | TRBJ1-1 | NA | TRBV30 | CAWSVNTEAFF | TGTGCCTGGAGTGTAAACACTGAAGCTTTCTTT
TRBD1 | TRBJ1-2 | few | TRBV5-1 | CASTGDYGYTF | TGCGCCAGTACAGGGGACTATGGCTACACCTTC
NA | TRBJ1-6 | NA | TRBV14 | CASSHGTPPLHF | TGTGCCAGCAGCCACGGGACACCACCCCTCCACTTT
TRBD1 | TRBJ2-3 | NA | TRBV25-1 | CASSGGTGAPSTDTQYF | TGTGCCAGCAGTGGGGGGACAGGGGCGCCTAGCACAGATACGCAGTATTTT
NA | TRBJ2-7 | NA | TRBV11-2 | CASTEGGSYEQYF | TGTGCCAGCACCGAGGGGGGGTCCTACGAGCAGTACTTC
NA | TRBJ2-1 | NA | TRBV7-2 | CASSLAGSGQQFF | TGTGCCAGCAGCTTAGCCGGCTCGGGTCAGCAGTTCTTC
NA | TRBJ2-7 | NA | TRBV5-1 | CASSSTGGGTYEQYF | TGCGCCAGCAGCTCAACAGGGGGGGGGACCTACGAGCAGTACTTC
NA | TRBJ1-2 | NA | TRBV28 | CASNDSNYGYTF | TGTGCCAGCAACGACAGTAACTATGGCTACACCTTC
TRBD2 | TRBJ2-1 | few | TRBV11-2 | CASSLVAGVSHINEQFF | TGTGCCAGCAGCTTAGTAGCGGGAGTCTCCCATATCAATGAGCAGTTCTTC
TRBD1 | TRBJ2-1 | NA | TRBV5-6 | CASSLAGGQGEVEQFF | TGTGCCAGCAGCTTGGCCGGGGGACAGGGGGAGGTTGAGCAGTTCTTC
TRBD2 | TRBJ2-1 | few | TRBV29-1 | CSVEVGGKQFF | TGCAGCGTTGAAGTCGGGGGGAAGCAGTTCTTC
TRBD2 | TRBJ2-7 | NA | TRBV20-1 | CSARDTTSGGSDEQYF | TGCAGTGCTAGAGATACCACTAGCGGGGGAAGCGACGAGCAGTACTTC
NA | TRBJ2-7 | NA | TRBV6-1 | CASSGRDGPSYEQYF | TGTGCCAGCAGTGGTCGAGACGGGCCTTCCTACGAGCAGTACTTC
NA | TRBJ2-6 | NA | TRBV11-3 | CASSREDSGSGANVLTF | TGTGCCAGCAGCCGAGAAGATAGCGGCTCTGGGGCCAACGTCCTGACTTTC
NA | TRBJ2-7 | few | TRBV7-6 | CASSLGPVSSAYEQYF | TGTGCCAGCAGCTTAGGTCCCGTCTCTAGCGCCTACGAGCAGTACTTC
NA | TRBJ1-3 | NA | TRBV29-1 | CSVGGPSGNTIYF | TGCAGCGTTGGGGGTCCCTCTGGAAACACCATATATTTT
TRBD1 | TRBJ2-7 | once | TRBV5-1 | CASSRGRQGMDEQYF | TGCGCCAGCAGCCGGGGAAGACAGGGGATGGACGAGCAGTACTTC
NA | TRBJ2-1 | NA | TRBV2 | CASRFARTYNEQFF | TGTGCCAGCAGGTTTGCTAGAACCTACAATGAGCAGTTCTTC
NA | TRBJ2-5 | NA | TRBV4-2 | CASSQEGGRQETQYF | TGTGCCAGCAGCCAAGAGGGGGGCCGCCAAGAGACCCAGTACTTC
TRBD1 | TRBJ2-4 | NA | TRBV20-1 | CSARRSDRGLNIQYF | TGCAGTGCTCGAAGATCCGACAGGGGGTTAAACATTCAGTACTTC
NA | TRBJ1-2 | NA | TRBV3-1 | CASSQESRGYTF | TGTGCCAGCAGCCAAGAATCGCGTGGCTACACCTTC
TRBD1 | TRBJ1-2 | NA | TRBV5-1 | CASSWTGGKFGYTF | TGCGCCAGCTCCTGGACAGGGGGCAAGTTTGGCTACACCTTC
NA | TRBJ1-1 | few | TRBV7-9 | CASSLEPAEAFF | TGTGCCAGCAGCTTAGAGCCCGCTGAAGCTTTCTTT
NA | TRBJ2-1 | NA | TRBV7-8 | CASSLEVWDEQFF | TGTGCCAGCAGCTTAGAGGTGTGGGATGAGCAGTTCTTC
NA | TRBJ2-5 | NA | TRBV9 | CASSATDSYQETQYF | TGTGCCAGCAGCGCGACGGACAGCTATCAAGAGACCCAGTACTTC
NA | TRBJ2-1 | once | TRBV20-1 | CSVHNHYNEQFF | TGCAGTGTCCATAATCATTACAATGAGCAGTTCTTC
TRBD2 | TRBJ2-1 | few | TRBV7-2 | CASSWTSGETYNEQFF | TGTGCCAGCAGCTGGACTAGCGGGGAAACCTACAATGAGCAGTTCTTC
TRBD1 | TRBJ2-1 | few | TRBV29-1 | CSVTGTTYNEQFF | TGCAGCGTGACAGGGACAACCTACAATGAGCAGTTCTTC
TRBD1 | TRBJ2-5 | few | TRBV29-1 | CSVVSDREETQYF | TGCAGCGTTGTTTCGGACAGGGAGGAGACCCAGTACTTC
NA | TRBJ2-7 | NA | TRBV5-1 | CASSLEGAYEQYF | TGTGCCAGCAGCTTGGAAGGGGCCTACGAGCAGTACTTC
TRBD1 | TRBJ1-2 | NA | TRBV5-1 | CASSLWTGGISPAGYTF | TGCGCCAGCAGCCTATGGACAGGGGGAATCAGTCCCGCTGGCTACACCTTC
NA | TRBJ1-5 | NA | TRBV6-6 | CASRREGPQHF | TGTGCCAGCAGACGAGAGGGACCCCAGCATTTT
NA | TRBJ2-1 | NA | TRBV14 | CASSHPSIYNEQFF | TGTGCCAGCAGCCACCCTAGTATATACAATGAGCAGTTCTTC
TRBD2 | TRBJ2-3 | NA | TRBV29-1 | CSVDREGLSTDTQYF | TGCAGCGTTGATCGGGAGGGCCTGAGCACAGATACGCAGTATTTT
TRBD1 | TRBJ1-5 | once | TRBV3-1 | CASSQTQGAGQPQHF | TGTGCCAGCAGTCAAACACAGGGGGCAGGGCAGCCCCAGCATTTT
TRBD2 | TRBJ2-1 | few | TRBV25-1 | CASSGWTSGDYNEQFF | TGTGCCAGCAGTGGGTGGACTAGCGGGGACTACAATGAGCAGTTCTTC
NA | TRBJ2-3 | NA | TRBV29-1 | CSVAGGSTDTQYF | TGCAGCGTTGCGGGCGGGAGCACAGATACGCAGTATTTT
TRBD1 | TRBJ1-2 | NA | TRBV3-1 | CASSQDGQGAFGYTF | TGTGCCAGCAGCCAAGATGGGCAGGGGGCCTTTGGCTACACCTTC
TRBD1 | TRBJ1-6 | NA | TRBV20-1 | CSARDRQGDNSPLHF | TGCAGTGCTAGAGATCGACAGGGCGATAATTCACCCCTCCACTTT
NA | TRBJ2-5 | NA | TRBV20-1 | CSASRALETQYF | TGCAGTGCTTCCCGGGCCCTAGAGACCCAGTACTTC
TRBD1 | TRBJ1-2 | NA | TRBV4-2 | CASSHRQGNYGYTF | TGTGCCAGCAGCCACCGACAGGGGAACTATGGCTACACCTTC
NA | TRBJ2-7 | NA | TRBV11-2 | CASSSTGLPYEQYF | TGTGCCAGCAGCTCGACGGGACTCCCGTACGAGCAGTACTTC
NA | TRBJ2-2 | NA | TRBV20-1 | CSARDASLGNTGELFF | TGCAGTGCTAGAGACGCCAGCCTCGGGAACACCGGGGAGCTGTTTTTT
TRBD2 | TRBJ2-7 | NA | TRBV5-1 | CASSFRLAGGLDEQYF | TGCGCCAGCAGCTTCCGACTAGCGGGAGGGCTAGACGAGCAGTACTTC
NA | TRBJ1-5 | NA | TRBV6-2/TRBV6-3 | CASSYDPQPQHF | TGTGCCAGCAGTTACGATCCTCAGCCCCAGCATTTT
NA | TRBJ2-3 | NA | TRBV29-1 | CSVLPRLDTDTQYF | TGCAGCGTACTACCGAGACTTGACACAGATACGCAGTATTTT
TRBD2 | TRBJ2-3 | NA | TRBV20-1 | CSALLAGARDTQYF | TGCAGTGCCTTGCTAGCGGGGGCCCGAGATACGCAGTATTTT
NA | TRBJ2-5 | NA | TRBV11-2 | CASGEGETQYF | TGTGCCAGCGGAGAGGGGGAGACCCAGTACTTC